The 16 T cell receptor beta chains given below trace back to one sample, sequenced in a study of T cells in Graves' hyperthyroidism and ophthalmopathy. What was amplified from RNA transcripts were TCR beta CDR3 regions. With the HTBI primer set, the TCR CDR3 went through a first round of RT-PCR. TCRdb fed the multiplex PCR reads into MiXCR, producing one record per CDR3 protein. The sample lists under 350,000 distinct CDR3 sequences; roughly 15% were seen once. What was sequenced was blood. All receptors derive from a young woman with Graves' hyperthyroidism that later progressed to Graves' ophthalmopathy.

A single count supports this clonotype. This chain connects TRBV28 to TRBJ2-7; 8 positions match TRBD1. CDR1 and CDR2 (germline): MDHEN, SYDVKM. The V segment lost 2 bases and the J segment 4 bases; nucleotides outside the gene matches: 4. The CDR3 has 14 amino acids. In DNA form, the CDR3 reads TGTGCCAGCAGTTTAACAGGGGGAAAATACGAGCAGTACTTC. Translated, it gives CASSLTGGKYEQYF.

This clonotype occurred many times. CDR3 region: CASTPVPGSDTQYF. In DNA, the CDR3 is TGTGCCAGCACCCCAGTACCAGGGTCAGATACGCAGTATTTT. The chain uses TRBV12-3 or TRBV12-4 and TRBJ2-3; the D gene is possibly TRBD1 (5 bases). The CDR3 runs 14 residues. V lost 7 bases and J lost 4, with 15 bases in between.

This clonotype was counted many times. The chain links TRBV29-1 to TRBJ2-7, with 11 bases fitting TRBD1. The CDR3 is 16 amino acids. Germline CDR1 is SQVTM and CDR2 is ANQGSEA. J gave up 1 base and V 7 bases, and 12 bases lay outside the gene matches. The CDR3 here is CSAYGPGTGGSYEQYF. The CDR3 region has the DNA TGCAGCGCTTATGGACCTGGGACAGGGGGGTCCTACGAGCAGTACTTC.

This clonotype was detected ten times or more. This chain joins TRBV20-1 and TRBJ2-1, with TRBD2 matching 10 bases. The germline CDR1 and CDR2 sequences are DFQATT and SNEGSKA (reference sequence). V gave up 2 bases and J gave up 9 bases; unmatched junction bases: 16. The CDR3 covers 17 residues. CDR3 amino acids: CSARSSGRAWTMSEQFF. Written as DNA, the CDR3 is TGCAGTGCTAGAAGCAGCGGGAGGGCCTGGACAATGTCTGAGCAGTTCTTC.

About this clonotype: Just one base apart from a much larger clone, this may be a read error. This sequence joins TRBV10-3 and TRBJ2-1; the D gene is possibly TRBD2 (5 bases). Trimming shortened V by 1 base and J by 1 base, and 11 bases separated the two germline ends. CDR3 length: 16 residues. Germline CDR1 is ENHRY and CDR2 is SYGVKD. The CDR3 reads CAISELAAGSYNEQFF. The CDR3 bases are TGTGCCATCAGTGAGTTGGCGGCGGGTTCCTACAATGAGCAGTTCTTC.

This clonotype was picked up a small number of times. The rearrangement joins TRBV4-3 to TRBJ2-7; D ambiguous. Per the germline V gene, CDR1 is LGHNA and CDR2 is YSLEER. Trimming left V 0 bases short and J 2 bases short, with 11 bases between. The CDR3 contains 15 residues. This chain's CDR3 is CASSQDGGPPYEQYF. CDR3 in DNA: TGCGCCAGCAGCCAAGACGGCGGTCCCCCCTACGAGCAGTACTTC.

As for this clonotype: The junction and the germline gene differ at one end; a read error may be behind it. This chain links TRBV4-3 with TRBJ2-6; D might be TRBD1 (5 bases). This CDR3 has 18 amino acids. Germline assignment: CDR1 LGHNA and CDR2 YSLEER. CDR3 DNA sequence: TGCGCCAGCAGCCAAGATCTGTTTGGCAGCTCTGGGGCCTACGTCCTGACTTTC. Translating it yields CASSQDLFGSSGAYVLTF.

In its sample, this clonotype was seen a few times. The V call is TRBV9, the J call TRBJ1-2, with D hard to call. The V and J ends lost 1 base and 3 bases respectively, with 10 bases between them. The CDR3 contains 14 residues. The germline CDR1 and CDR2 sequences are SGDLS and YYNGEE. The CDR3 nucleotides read TGTGCCAGCAGCGTAAGGGAGGTTGACTATGGCTACACCTTC. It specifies CASSVREVDYGYTF. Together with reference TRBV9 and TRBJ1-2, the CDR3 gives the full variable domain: DSGVTQTPKHLITATGQRVTLRCSPRSGDLSVYWYQQSLDQGLQFLIQYYNGEERAKGNILERFSAQQFPDLHSELNLSSLELGDSALYFCASSVREVDYGYTFGSGTRLTVV.

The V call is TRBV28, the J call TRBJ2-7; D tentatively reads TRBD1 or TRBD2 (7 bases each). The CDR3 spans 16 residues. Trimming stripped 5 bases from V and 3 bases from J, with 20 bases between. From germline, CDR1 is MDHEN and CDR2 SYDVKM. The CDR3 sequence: CASSGGGGTAYYEQYF. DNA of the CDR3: TGTGCCAGCAGTGGGGGGGGGGGGACAGCCTACTACGAGCAGTACTTC.

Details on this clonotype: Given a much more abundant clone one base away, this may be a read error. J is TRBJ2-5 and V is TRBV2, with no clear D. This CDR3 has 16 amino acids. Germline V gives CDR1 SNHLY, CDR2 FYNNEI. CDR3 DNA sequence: TGTGCCAGCAGTGGGGGAAGTGGAACTCCCCAAGAGGCCCAGTACTTC. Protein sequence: CASSGGSGTPQEAQYF. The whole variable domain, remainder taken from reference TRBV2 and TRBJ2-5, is EPEVTQTPSHQVTQMGQEVILRCVPISNHLYFYWYRQILGQKVEFLVSFYNNEISEKSEIFDDQFSVERPDGSNFTLKIRSTKLEDSAMYFCASSGGSGTPQEAQYFGPGTRLLVL.

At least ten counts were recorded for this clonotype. CDR3 sequence (DNA): TGTGCCTGGAGTGTACTAATTTATGGCTACACCTTC. Its translation is CAWSVLIYGYTF. This chain links TRBV30 with TRBJ1-2; D remains unclear. The CDR3 is 12 amino acids. V lost 0 bases and J 5 bases, leaving 7 bases between the germline ends. Germline values: CDR1 GTSNPN, CDR2 SVGIG (reference sequence).

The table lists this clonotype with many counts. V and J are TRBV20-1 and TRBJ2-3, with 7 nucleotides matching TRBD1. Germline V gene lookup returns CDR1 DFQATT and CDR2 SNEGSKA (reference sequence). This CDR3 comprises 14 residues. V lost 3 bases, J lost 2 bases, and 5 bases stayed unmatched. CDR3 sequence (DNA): TGCAGTGCTAGGGACAGGCTACTCACAGATACGCAGTATTTT. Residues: CSARDRLLTDTQYF.

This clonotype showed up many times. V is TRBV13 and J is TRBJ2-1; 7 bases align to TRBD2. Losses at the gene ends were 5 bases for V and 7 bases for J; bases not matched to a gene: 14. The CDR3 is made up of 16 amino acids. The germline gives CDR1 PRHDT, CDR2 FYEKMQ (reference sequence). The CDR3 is CASSPNPSGMTNEQFF. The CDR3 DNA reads TGTGCCAGCAGCCCTAATCCCAGCGGGATGACAAATGAGCAGTTCTTC. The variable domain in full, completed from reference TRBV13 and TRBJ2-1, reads AAGVIQSPRHLIKEKRETATLKCYPIPRHDTVYWYQQGPGQDPQFLISFYEKMQSDKGSIPDRFSAQQFSDYHSELNMSSLELGDSALYFCASSPNPSGMTNEQFFGPGTRLTVL.

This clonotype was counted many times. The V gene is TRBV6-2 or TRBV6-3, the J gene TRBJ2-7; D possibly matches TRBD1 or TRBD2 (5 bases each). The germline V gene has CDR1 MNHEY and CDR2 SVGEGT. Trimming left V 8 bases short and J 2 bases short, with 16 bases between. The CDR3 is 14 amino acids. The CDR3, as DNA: TGTGCCAGCTCCTGGGGGACCGTCACCTACGAGCAGTACTTC. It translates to CASSWGTVTYEQYF.

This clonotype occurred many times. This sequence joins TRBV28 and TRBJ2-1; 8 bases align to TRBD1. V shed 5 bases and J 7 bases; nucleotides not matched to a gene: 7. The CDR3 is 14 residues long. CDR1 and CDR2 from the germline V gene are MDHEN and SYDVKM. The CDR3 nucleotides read TGTGCCAGCAGTCGAACAGGGGGGAGGAATGAGCAGTTCTTC. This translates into CASSRTGGRNEQFF.

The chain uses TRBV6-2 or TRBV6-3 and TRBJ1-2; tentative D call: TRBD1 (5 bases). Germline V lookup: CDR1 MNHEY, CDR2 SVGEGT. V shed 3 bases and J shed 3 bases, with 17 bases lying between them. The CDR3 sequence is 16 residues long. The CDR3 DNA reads TGTGCCAGCAGTTATCCACCCGAGACAGAAGACTATGGCTACACCTTC. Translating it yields CASSYPPETEDYGYTF.